One TCR beta chain is described in this entry. What it binds is not known. The source of the sample is a study of PD-1 blockade in classical Hodgkin lymphoma. Study conclusions and caveats: At baseline, newly diagnosed patients reportedly showed less TCR diversity than healthy donors. The study found complete responders had baseline diversity similar to newly diagnosed patients.

Assay: immunoSEQ multiplex PCR; the TCRdb copy retains only in-frame clones and omits some. The table shows approximately 22,000 clones, with approximately 80% occurring only once. As for time point: cycle 4 day 1 (C4D1), after more than 5 weeks of nivolumab. Every patient experienced relapse after autologous stem cell transplantation, and brentuximab vedotin exposure varied. Best responses were complete response, partial response or progressive disease. The V gene's germline CDR1 is KGHSH and CDR2 LQKENI. There are 16 residues in the CDR3. With 2 bases clipped from V and 10 bases from J, the junction kept 7 bases outside the gene matches.

The TCR was taken from a human donor with classical Hodgkin lymphoma. The source material was peripheral blood mononuclear cells (PBMCs), sampled before the fourth cycle of nivolumab. The V call is TRBV18, the J call TRBJ1-6; TRBD1 agrees at 11 bases. The CDR3 coding sequence is TGTGCCAGCTCACCAGCGGGGGGACAGGGGGTGTCACCCCTCCACTTT. Its translation: CASSPAGGQGVSPLHF.